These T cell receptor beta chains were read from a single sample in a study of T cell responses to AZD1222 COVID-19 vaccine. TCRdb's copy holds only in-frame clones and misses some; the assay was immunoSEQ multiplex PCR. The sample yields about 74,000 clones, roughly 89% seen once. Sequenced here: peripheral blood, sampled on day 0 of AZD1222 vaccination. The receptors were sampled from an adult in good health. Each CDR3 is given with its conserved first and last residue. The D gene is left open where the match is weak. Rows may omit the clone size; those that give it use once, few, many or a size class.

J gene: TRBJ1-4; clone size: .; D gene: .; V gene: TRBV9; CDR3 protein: CASSSPGLNEKLFF; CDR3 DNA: TGTGCCAGCAGCTCACCAGGGCTTAATGAAAAACTGTTTTTT
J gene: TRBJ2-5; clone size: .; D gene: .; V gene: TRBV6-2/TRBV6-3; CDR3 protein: CASSPPRQETQYF; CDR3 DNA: TGTGCCAGCAGTCCCCCCCGCCAAGAGACCCAGTACTTC
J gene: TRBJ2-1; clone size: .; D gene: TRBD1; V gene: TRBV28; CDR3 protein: CASSSGQGVTYNEQFF; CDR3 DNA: TGTGCCAGCAGTTCAGGACAGGGAGTAACATACAATGAGCAGTTCTTC
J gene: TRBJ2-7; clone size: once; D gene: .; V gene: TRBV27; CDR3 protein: CASRSQTFTYEQYF; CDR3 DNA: TGTGCCAGCAGATCTCAGACTTTTACCTACGAGCAGTACTTC
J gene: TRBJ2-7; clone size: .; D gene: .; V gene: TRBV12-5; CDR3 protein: CASGSPGNEQYF; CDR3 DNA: TGTGCTAGTGGTTCCCCGGGGAACGAGCAGTACTTC
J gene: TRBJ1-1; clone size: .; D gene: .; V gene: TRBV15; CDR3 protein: CATSRTVGAEAFF; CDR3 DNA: TGTGCCACCAGCAGAACTGTCGGGGCTGAAGCTTTCTTT
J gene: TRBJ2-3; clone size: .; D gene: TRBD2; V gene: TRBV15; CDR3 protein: CATSTRDWRAAGGTTDTQYF; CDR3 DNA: TGTGCCACCAGTACCAGGGATTGGAGAGCGGCGGGGGGGACCACAGATACGCAGTATTTT
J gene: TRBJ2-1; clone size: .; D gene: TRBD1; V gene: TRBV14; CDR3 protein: CASSQGGTGLRVATRSWDYNEQFF; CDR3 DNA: TGTGCCAGCAGCCAAGGCGGGACAGGGCTTCGGGTGGCTACCCGAAGTTGGGATTACAATGAGCAGTTCTTC
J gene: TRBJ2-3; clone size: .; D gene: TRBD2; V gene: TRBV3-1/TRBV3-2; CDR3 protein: CASSRLGGTADTQYF; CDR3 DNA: TGTGCCAGCAGCCGCCTCGGGGGGACCGCAGATACGCAGTATTTT
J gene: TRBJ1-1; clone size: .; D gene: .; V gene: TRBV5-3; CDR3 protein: CARSWCRGGHTEAFF; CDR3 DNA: TGTGCCAGAAGCTGGTGCAGGGGTGGCCACACTGAAGCTTTCTTT
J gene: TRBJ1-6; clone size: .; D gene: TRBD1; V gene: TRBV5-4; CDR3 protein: CASSLSQGDNSPLHF; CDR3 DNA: TGTGCCAGCAGCTTGTCCCAGGGGGATAATTCACCCCTCCACTTT
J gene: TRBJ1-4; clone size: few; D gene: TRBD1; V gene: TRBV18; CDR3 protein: CASSPGQGDEKLFF; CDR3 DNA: TGTGCCAGCTCACCGGGACAGGGGGATGAAAAACTGTTTTTT
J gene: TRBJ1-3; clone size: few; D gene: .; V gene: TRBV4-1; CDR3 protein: CASSQEGNTIYF; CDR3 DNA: TGCGCCAGCAGCCAAGAAGGAAACACCATATATTTT
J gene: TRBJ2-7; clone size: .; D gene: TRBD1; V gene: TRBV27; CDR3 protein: CASSPDRGLDEQYF; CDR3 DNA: TGTGCCAGCAGTCCCGACAGGGGGCTCGACGAGCAGTACTTC
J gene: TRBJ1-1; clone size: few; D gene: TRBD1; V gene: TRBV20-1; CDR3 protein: CSARPGGAAFF; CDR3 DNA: TGCAGTGCTAGACCAGGGGGCGCAGCTTTCTTT
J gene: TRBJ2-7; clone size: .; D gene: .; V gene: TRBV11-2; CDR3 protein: CASSLEGAGSSYEQYF; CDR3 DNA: TGTGCCAGCAGCTTAGAAGGGGCAGGGAGCTCCTACGAGCAGTACTTC
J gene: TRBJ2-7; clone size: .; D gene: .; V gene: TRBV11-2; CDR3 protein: CASRYLWAGPYEQYF; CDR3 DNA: TGTGCCAGCAGGTACCTTTGGGCTGGACCCTACGAGCAGTACTTC
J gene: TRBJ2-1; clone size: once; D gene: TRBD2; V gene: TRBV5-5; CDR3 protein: CASSLSGGVNEQFF; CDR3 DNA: TGTGCCAGCAGCTTGAGCGGGGGGGTTAATGAGCAGTTCTTC
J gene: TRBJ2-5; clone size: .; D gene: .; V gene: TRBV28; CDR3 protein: CASRRGSNSETQYF; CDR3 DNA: TGTGCCAGCAGAAGGGGGTCGAATTCGGAGACCCAGTACTTC
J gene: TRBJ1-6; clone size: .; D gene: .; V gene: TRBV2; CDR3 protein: CASLGAYNSPLHF; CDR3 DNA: TGTGCCAGCCTAGGGGCCTATAATTCACCCCTCCACTTT
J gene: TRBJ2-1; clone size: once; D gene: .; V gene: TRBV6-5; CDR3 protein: CASMLPGHGQFF; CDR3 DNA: TGTGCCAGCATGCTACCGGGTCACGGGCAGTTCTTC
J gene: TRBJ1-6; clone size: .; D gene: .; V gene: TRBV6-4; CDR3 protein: CASSDGTGLSPLHF; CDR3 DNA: TGTGCCAGCAGTGATGGGACGGGGTTGTCACCCCTCCACTTT
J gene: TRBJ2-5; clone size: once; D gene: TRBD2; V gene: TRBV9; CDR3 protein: CASSVATGAGGQETQYF; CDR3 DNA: TGTGCCAGCAGCGTAGCTACGGGAGCGGGGGGGCAAGAGACCCAGTACTTC
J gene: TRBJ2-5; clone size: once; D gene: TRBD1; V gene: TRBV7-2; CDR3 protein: CASSLATGGKTQYF; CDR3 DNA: TGTGCCAGCAGCTTAGCAACAGGGGGAAAGACCCAGTACTTC
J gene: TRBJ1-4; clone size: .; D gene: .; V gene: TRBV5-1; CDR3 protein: CASSLNGNEKLFF; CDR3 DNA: TGCGCCAGCAGCTTAAATGGAAATGAAAAACTGTTTTTT
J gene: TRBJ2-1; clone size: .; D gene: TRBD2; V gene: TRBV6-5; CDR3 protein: CASSYRTSGRENEQFF; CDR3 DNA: TGTGCCAGCAGTTACCGGACTAGCGGGAGGGAGAATGAGCAGTTCTTC
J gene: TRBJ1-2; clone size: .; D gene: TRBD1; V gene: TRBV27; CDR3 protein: CASRGTGGASYGYTF; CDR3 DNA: TGTGCCAGCAGGGGGACAGGGGGCGCTTCCTATGGCTACACCTTC
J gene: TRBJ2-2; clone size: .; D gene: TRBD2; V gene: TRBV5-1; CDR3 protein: CASSFNSGRAGELFF; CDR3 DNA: TGCGCCAGCAGCTTCAATAGCGGGAGAGCCGGGGAGCTGTTTTTT
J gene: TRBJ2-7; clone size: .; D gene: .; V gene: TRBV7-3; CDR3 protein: CASSLRGRGYYDEQYF; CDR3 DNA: TGTGCCAGCAGCTTAAGAGGACGGGGGTATTACGACGAGCAGTACTTC
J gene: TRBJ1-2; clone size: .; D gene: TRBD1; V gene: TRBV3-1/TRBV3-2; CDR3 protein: CASSHRDRAFLSGYTF; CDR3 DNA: TGTGCCAGCAGCCATCGGGACAGGGCTTTTCTCAGTGGCTACACCTTC
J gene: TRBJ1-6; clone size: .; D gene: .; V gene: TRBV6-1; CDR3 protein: CASSERHPQNSPLHF; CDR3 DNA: TGTGCCAGCAGTGAACGGCACCCCCAGAATTCACCCCTCCACTTT
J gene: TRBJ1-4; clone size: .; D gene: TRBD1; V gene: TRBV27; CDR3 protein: CASSGTGVEKLFF; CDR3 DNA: TGTGCCAGCTCGGGGACAGGGGTAGAAAAACTGTTTTTT
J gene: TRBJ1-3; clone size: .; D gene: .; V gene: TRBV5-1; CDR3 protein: CASSLDSREGNTIYF; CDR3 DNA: TGCGCCAGCAGCTTGGATAGCAGGGAGGGAAACACCATATATTTT
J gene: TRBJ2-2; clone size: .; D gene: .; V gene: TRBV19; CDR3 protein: CASRPSTGELFF; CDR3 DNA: TGTGCCAGTAGACCAAGCACCGGGGAGCTGTTTTTT
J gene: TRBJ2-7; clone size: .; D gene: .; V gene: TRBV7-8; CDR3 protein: CASSLQSSSYEQYF; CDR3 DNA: TGTGCCAGCAGCTTACAATCTAGCTCCTACGAGCAGTACTTC
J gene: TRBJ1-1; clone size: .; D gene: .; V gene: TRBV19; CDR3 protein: CASTTGFSGTEAFF; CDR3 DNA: TGTGCCAGTACCACCGGGTTTTCGGGCACTGAAGCTTTCTTT
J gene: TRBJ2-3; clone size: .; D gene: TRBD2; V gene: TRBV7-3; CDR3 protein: CASSSTPRLAGGNTDTQYF; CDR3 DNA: TGTGCCAGCAGCTCCACCCCTCGACTAGCGGGAGGGAACACAGATACGCAGTATTTT
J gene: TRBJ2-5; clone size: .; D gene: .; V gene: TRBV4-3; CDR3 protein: CASSQDMPGETQYF; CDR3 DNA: TGCGCCAGCAGCCAAGATATGCCGGGCGAGACCCAGTACTTC
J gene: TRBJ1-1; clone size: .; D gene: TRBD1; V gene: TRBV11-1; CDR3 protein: CASSPDRANTEAFF; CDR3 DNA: TGTGCCAGCAGCCCCGACAGGGCAAACACTGAAGCTTTCTTT
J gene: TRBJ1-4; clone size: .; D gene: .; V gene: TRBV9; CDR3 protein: CASSPQGLEEKLFF; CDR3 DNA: TGTGCCAGCAGCCCTCAGGGTCTTGAAGAAAAACTGTTTTTT
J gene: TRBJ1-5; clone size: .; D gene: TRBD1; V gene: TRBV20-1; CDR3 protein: CSASDREVQPQHF; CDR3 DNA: TGCAGTGCTAGTGACAGGGAGGTTCAGCCCCAGCATTTT
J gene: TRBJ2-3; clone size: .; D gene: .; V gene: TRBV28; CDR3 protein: CASSASGRLADTQYF; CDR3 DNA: TGTGCCAGCAGTGCTTCGGGAAGGCTCGCAGATACGCAGTATTTT
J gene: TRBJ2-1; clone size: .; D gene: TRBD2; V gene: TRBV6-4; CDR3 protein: CASSDWGTSGSSYNEQFF; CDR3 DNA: TGTGCCAGCAGTGACTGGGGGACTAGCGGATCTTCCTACAATGAGCAGTTCTTC
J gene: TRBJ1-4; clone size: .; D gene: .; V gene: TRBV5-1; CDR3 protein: CASSSRGPRNEKLFF; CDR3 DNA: TGCGCCAGCAGCTCCCGCGGTCCGCGTAATGAAAAACTGTTTTTT
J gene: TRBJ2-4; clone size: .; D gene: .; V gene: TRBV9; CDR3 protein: CASSVVDSGQGQNIQYF; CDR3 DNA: TGTGCCAGCAGCGTAGTTGACAGTGGTCAGGGCCAAAACATTCAGTACTTC
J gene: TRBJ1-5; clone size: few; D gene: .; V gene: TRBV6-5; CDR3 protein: CASNPDLVGNQPQHF; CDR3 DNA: TGTGCCAGCAATCCAGATCTGGTGGGCAATCAGCCCCAGCATTTT
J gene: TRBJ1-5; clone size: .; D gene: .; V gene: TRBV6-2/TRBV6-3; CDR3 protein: CASSDRAPRQPQHF; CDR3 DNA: TGTGCCAGCAGCGACCGGGCCCCCAGGCAGCCCCAGCATTTT
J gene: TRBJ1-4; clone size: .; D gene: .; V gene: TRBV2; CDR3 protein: CAGRGGRGEKLFF; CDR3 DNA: TGTGCCGGACGGGGAGGGCGGGGTGAAAAACTGTTTTTT
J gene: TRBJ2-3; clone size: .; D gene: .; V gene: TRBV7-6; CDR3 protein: CASSLSGWTSTDTQYF; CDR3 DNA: TGTGCCAGCAGCCTTAGCGGTTGGACTAGCACAGATACGCAGTATTTT
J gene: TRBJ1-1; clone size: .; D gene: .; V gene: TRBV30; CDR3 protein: CAWSVGRAEAFF; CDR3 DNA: TGTGCCTGGAGTGTAGGGAGGGCAGAAGCTTTCTTT
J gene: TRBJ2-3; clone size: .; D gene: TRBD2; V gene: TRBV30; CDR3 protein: CAWIRAGHRDTQYF; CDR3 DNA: TGTGCCTGGATCAGAGCGGGGCACCGAGATACGCAGTATTTT
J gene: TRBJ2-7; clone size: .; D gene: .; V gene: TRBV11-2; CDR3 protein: CASSFVRGLALSYEQYF; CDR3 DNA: TGTGCCAGCAGCTTCGTTCGGGGTTTGGCCCTATCCTACGAGCAGTACTTC
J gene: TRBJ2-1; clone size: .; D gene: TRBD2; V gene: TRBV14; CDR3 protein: CASSQDWGLAGGNEQFF; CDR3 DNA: TGTGCCAGCAGCCAAGATTGGGGACTAGCGGGAGGCAATGAGCAGTTCTTC
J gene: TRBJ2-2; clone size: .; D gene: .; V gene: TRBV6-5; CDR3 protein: CASSYSNTGELFF; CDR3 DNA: TGTGCCAGCAGTTACTCGAACACCGGGGAGCTGTTTTTT
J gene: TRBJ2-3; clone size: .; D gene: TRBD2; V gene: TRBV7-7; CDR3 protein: CASSATSGASTDTQYF; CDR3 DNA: TGTGCCAGCAGCGCTACTAGCGGGGCTAGCACAGATACGCAGTATTTT
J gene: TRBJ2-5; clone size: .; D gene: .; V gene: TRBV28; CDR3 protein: CASSLTDGETQYF; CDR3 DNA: TGTGCCAGCAGTTTGACAGACGGAGAGACCCAGTACTTC
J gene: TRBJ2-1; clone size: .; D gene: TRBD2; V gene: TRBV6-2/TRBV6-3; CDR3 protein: CASSPGGGEQFF; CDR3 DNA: TGTGCCAGCAGCCCCGGCGGGGGGGAGCAGTTCTTC
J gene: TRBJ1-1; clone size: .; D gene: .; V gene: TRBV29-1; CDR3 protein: CSVAHSGTEAFF; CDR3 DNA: TGCAGCGTTGCACACTCCGGCACTGAAGCTTTCTTT